This paragraph covers one TCR beta chain sequence. The sample comes from a study of long-term antiretroviral therapy in people with HIV. The immunoSEQ assay was v3.0, run at survey level. Assay used: immunoSEQ multiplex PCR; TCRdb lists only in-frame clones, some missing. The repertoire includes fewer than 25,000 clones, about nine tenths of them detected once, and almost 7.5% sits in the top ten. This receptor was taken from a woman between 25 and 40 years old with HIV. The material sequenced was unsorted PBMCs, taken 1.8 years before starting antiretroviral therapy.

The CDR3 here is CASSEEVATEAFF. DNA of the CDR3: TGTGCCAGCAGTGAAGAGGTTGCCACTGAAGCTTTCTTT. The genes are TRBV6-4 and TRBJ1-1; D gene ambiguous. The length of the CDR3 is 13 residues. Trimming removed 3 bases from V and 4 bases from J, with 9 bases in between. Germline lookup yields CDR1 MRHNA and CDR2 SNTAGT.